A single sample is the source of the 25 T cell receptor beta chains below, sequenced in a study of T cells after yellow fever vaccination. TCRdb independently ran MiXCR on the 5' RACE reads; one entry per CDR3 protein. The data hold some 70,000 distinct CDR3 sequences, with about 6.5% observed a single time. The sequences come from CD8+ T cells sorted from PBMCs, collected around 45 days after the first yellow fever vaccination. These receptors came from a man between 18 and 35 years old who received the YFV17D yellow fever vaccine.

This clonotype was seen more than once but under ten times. The CDR3 reads CASSYRDRGNTIYF. In nucleotides, the CDR3 is TGTGCCAGCAGTTACAGGGATCGGGGAAACACCATATATTTT. The chain has TRBV6-5 and TRBJ1-3; D remains ambiguous. The germline V gene has CDR1 MNHEY and CDR2 SVGAGI. CDR3 length: 14 amino acids. V was clipped by 2 bases and J by 4 bases, with 9 bases between them.

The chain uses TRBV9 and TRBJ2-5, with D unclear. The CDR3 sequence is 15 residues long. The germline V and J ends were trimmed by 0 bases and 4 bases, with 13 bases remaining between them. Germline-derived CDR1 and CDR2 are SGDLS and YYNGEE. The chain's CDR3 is CASSVEGSGRETQYF. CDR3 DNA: TGTGCCAGCAGCGTAGAGGGTTCGGGCCGAGAGACCCAGTACTTC. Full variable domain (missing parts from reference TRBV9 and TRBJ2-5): DSGVTQTPKHLITATGQRVTLRCSPRSGDLSVYWYQQSLDQGLQFLIQYYNGEERAKGNILERFSAQQFPDLHSELNLSSLELGDSALYFCASSVEGSGRETQYFGPGTRLLVL.

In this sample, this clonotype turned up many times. The CDR3 bases are TGCGCCAGCAGCCGGCCAGGGGGCTTGGGGGATACGCAGTATTTT. Translating it yields CASSRPGGLGDTQYF. The rearrangement uses TRBV4-1 and TRBJ2-3, with 8 bases lining up with TRBD1. This CDR3 has 15 amino acids. Germline trimming cut 4 bases from V and 6 bases from J; bases unmatched to any gene: 9. Germline CDR1 MGHRA, CDR2 YSYEKL.

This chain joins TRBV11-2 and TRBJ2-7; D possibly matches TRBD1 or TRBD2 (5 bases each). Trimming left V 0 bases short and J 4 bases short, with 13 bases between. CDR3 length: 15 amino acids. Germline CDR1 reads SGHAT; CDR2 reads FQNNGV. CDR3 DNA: TGTGCCAGCAGCTTAGATTTGGGACCTGGATACGAGCAGTACGTC. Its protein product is CASSLDLGPGYEQYV.

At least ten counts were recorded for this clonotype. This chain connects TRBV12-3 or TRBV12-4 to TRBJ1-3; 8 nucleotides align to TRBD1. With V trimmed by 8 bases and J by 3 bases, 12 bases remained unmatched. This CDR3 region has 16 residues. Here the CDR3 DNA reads TGTGCCAGCGGCACGGGGACAGGATACGGTGGAAACACCATATATTTT. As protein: CASGTGTGYGGNTIYF.

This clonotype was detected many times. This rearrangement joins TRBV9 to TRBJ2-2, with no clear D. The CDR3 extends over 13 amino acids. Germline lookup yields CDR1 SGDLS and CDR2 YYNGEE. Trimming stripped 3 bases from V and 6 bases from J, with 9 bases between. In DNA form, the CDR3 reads TGTGCCAGCAGCGATCGTAGGCCCGGGGAGCTGTTTTTT. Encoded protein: CASSDRRPGELFF.

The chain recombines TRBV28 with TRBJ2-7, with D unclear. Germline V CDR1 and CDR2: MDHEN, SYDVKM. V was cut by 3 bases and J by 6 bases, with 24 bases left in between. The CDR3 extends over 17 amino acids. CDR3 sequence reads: CASSFNQVPSWGGEQYV. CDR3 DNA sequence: TGTGCCAGCAGTTTTAATCAGGTGCCGTCCTGGGGTGGCGAGCAGTACGTC.

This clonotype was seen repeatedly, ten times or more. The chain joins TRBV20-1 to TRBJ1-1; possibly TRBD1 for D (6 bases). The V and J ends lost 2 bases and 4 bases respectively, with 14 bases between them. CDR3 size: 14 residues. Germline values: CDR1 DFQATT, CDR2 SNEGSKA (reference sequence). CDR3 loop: CSARTRGISTEAFF. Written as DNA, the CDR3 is TGCAGTGCTAGAACCAGGGGCATAAGCACTGAAGCTTTCTTT.

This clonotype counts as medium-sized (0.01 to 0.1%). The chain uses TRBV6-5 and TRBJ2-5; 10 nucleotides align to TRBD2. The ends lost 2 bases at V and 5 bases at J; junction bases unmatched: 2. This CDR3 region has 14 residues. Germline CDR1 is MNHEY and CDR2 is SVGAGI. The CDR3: CASSYSGGGETQYF. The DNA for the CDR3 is TGTGCCAGCAGTTACAGCGGGGGGGGGGAGACCCAGTACTTC.

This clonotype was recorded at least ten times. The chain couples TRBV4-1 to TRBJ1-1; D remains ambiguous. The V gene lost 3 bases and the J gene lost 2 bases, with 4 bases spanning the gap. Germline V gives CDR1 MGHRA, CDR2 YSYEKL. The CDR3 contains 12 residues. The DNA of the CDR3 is TGCGCCAGCAGCCAGGTAAACACTGAAGCTTTCTTT. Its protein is CASSQVNTEAFF.

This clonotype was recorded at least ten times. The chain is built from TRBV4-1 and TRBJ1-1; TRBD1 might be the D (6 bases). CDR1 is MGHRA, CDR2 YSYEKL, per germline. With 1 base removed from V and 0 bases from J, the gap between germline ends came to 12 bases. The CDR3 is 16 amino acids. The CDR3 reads CASSQGGHALNTEAFF. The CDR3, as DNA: TGCGCCAGCAGCCAAGGGGGACACGCGCTGAACACTGAAGCTTTCTTT.

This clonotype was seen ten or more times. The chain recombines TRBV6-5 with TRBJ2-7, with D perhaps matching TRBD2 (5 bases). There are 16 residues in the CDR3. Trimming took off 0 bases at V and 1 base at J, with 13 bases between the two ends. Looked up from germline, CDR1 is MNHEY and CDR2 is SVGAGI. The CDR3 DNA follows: TGTGCCAGCAGTTACTCGATCGTCTCGGGATCCTACGAGCAGTACGTC. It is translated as CASSYSIVSGSYEQYV.

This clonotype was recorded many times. CDR3: CASSQLGLDSYNEQFF. DNA for the CDR3: TGCGCCAGCAGCCAATTGGGACTAGATTCCTACAATGAGCAGTTCTTC. The chain combines TRBV4-1 with TRBJ2-1, with TRBD2 identical over 8 bases. Germline V gene lookup returns CDR1 MGHRA and CDR2 YSYEKL. The V and J ends lost 2 bases and 1 base, in that order; junction bases with no gene match: 4. The CDR3 runs to 16 residues.

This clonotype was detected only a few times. This CDR3 is CASSDLRDSTDTQYF. The CDR3 nucleotides are TGTGCCAGCAGCGACCTCCGGGACAGCACAGATACGCAGTATTTT. The chain joins TRBV11-2 to TRBJ2-3; the D call may be TRBD1 or TRBD2 (5 bases each). The CDR3 contains 15 residues. Between the trimmed V and J ends, which lost 5 bases and 0 bases, there was a span of 12 bases. The germline gives CDR1 SGHAT, CDR2 FQNNGV.

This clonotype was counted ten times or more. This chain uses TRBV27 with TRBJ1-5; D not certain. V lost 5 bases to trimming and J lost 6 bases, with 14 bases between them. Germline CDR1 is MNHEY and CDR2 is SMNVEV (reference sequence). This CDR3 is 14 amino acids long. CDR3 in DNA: TGTGCCAGCAGTCCCTTGGTCGGAGGTCAGCCCCAGCATTTT. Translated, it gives CASSPLVGGQPQHF.

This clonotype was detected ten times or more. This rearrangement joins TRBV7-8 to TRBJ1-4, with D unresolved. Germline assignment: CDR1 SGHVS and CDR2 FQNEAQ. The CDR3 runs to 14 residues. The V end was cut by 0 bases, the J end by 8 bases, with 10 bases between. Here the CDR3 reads CASSLAEAHEKLFF. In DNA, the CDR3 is TGTGCCAGCAGCTTAGCGGAGGCACACGAAAAACTGTTTTTT.

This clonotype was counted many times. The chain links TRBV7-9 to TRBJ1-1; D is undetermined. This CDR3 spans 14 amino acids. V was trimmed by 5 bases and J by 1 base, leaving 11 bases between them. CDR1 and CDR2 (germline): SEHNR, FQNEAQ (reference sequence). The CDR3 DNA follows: TGTGCCAGCAGCGCCGAGACAAGGAACACTGAAGCTTTCTTT. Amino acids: CASSAETRNTEAFF.

The CDR3 DNA sequence: TGCGCCAGCAGCCAGACGGGGGGGAGCACAGATACGCAGTATTTT. Translated, it gives CASSQTGGSTDTQYF. This chain links TRBV4-1 with TRBJ2-3, with 8 bases fitting TRBD2. Trimming took 3 bases from V and 0 from J; bases not matched to a gene: 2. The CDR3 has 15 residues. CDR1 is MGHRA and CDR2 is YSYEKL in the germline V gene.

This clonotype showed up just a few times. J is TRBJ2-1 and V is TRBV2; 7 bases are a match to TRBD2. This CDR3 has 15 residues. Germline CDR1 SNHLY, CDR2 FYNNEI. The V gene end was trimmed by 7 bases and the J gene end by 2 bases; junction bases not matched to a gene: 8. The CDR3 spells CASTSGGGAYNEQFF. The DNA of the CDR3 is TGTGCCAGCACCTCGGGAGGCGGGGCCTACAATGAGCAGTTCTTC.

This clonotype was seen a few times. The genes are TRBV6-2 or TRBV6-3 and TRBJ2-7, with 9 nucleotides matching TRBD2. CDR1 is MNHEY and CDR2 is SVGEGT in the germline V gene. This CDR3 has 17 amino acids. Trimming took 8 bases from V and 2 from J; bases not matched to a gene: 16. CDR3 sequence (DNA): TGTGCCAGCTCTAGGGGGCTAGCGGGACCAGAGCCCTACGAGCAGTACGTC. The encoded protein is CASSRGLAGPEPYEQYV.

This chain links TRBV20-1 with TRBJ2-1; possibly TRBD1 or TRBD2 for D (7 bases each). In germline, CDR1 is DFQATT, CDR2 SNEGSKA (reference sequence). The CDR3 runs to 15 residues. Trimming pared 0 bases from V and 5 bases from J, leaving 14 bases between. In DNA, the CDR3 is TGCAGTGCTAGAGATGGGAGGGGGCTGAACAATGAGCAGTTCTTC. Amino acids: CSARDGRGLNNEQFF.

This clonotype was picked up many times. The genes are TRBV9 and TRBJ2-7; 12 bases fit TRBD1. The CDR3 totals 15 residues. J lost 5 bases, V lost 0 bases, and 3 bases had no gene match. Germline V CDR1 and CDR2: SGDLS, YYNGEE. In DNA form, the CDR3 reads TGTGCCAGCAGCGTAGAGGGGACAGGGGGCGACGAGCAGTACTTC. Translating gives CASSVEGTGGDEQYF.

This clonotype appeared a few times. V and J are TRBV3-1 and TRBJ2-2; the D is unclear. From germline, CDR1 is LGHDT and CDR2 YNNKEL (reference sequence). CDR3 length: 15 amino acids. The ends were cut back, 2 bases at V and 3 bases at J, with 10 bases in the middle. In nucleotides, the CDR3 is TGTGCCAGCAGCCAAAGGCTAGTAGACACCGGGGAGCTGTTTTTT. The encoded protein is CASSQRLVDTGELFF.

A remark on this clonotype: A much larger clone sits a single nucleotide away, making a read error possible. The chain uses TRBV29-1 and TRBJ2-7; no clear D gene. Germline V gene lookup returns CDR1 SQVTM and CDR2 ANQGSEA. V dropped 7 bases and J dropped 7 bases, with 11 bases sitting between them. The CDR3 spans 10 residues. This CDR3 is CSAKATEQYF. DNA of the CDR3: TGCAGCGCTAAGGCTACGGAGCAGTACTTC.

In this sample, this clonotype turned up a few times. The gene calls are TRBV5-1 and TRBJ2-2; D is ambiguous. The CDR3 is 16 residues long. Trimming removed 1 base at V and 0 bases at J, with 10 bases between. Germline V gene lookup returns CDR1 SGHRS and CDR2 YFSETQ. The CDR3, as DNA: TGCGCCAGCAGCTTGAGGATCACGGCGAACACCGGGGAGCTGTTTTTT. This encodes CASSLRITANTGELFF.